Below are 21 T cell receptor beta chains sequenced from a single sample in a study of control samples from healthy donors and cancer patients. The assay was immunoSEQ multiplex PCR, and TCRdb's table has in-frame clones only and misses some. This table has 150,000 to 200,000 clones, over 95% appearing once. Sequencing was performed on blood. The receptors were gathered from a woman aged 25 to 39 in good health.

The CDR3 coding sequence is TGCGCCAGCAGCCGGGGGAACACTGAAGCTTTCTTT. It is translated as CASSRGNTEAFF. The chain couples TRBV4-1 to TRBJ1-1; the D is unclear. V was pared by 4 bases and J by 1 base, with 4 bases between. Germline lookup yields CDR1 MGHRA and CDR2 YSYEKL. The CDR3 has 12 amino acids.

The gene calls are TRBV10-1 and TRBJ2-2, with 13 bases identical to TRBD2. The CDR3 is 15 residues long. J was trimmed by 4 bases and V by 8 bases; bases with no gene match: 4. Germline-derived CDR1 and CDR2 are WNHNN and SYGVQD (reference sequence). CDR3 protein: CASGTSGTGTGELFF. DNA for the CDR3: TGCGCCAGCGGGACTAGCGGGACGGGCACCGGGGAGCTGTTTTTT.

The V and J genes are TRBV5-1 and TRBJ2-7; TRBD1 matches at 9 bases. The CDR3 length is 16 residues. Per germline, CDR1 SGHRS and CDR2 YFSETQ. Germline trimming cut 0 bases from V and 3 bases from J; bases unmatched to any gene: 7. Here the CDR3 DNA reads TGCGCCAGCAGCTTGGGGGTCCGGGACAGGGACTACGAGCAGTACTTC. Translating gives CASSLGVRDRDYEQYF. The variable domain in full, with the rest retrieved from reference TRBV5-1 and TRBJ2-7, is KAGVTQTPRYLIKTRGQQVTLSCSPISGHRSVSWYQQTPGQGLQFLFEYFSETQRNKGNFPGRFSGRQFSNSRSEMNVSTLELGDSALYLCASSLGVRDRDYEQYFGPGTRLTVT.

The rearrangement uses TRBV6-1 and TRBJ1-1, with 12 bases lining up with TRBD1. The germline V gene has CDR1 MNHNS and CDR2 SASEGT. Trimming cost V 3 bases and J 11 bases; bases outside gene matches: 10. The CDR3 consists of 15 residues. CDR3 amino acids: CASSEGTGGRRGAFF. The CDR3 nucleotides are TGTGCCAGCAGTGAGGGGACAGGGGGCAGGCGAGGTGCTTTCTTT.

This clone was detected once. The V and J genes are TRBV6-5 and TRBJ1-1; D perhaps matches TRBD1 (5 bases). Germline CDR1 MNHEY, CDR2 SVGAGI. The CDR3 extends over 14 amino acids. V was clipped by 0 bases and J by 7 bases, with 12 bases between them. Here the CDR3 reads CASSYSVGGVEAFF. In DNA, the CDR3 is TGTGCCAGCAGTTACTCCGTGGGGGGGGTTGAAGCTTTCTTT.

The V and J genes are TRBV5-1 and TRBJ2-1; TRBD2 aligns across 13 bases. V was clipped by 1 base and J by 3 bases; unmatched bases: 1. Germline V gene lookup returns CDR1 SGHRS and CDR2 YFSETQ. This CDR3 is built from 16 residues. CDR3 DNA sequence: TGCGCCAGCAGCTTGAGGACTAGCGGGGGCTACAATGAGCAGTTCTTC. Translating gives CASSLRTSGGYNEQFF.

This chain joins TRBV27 and TRBJ1-3; D unclear. The CDR3 runs to 15 residues. Germline V CDR1 and CDR2: MNHEY, SMNVEV (reference sequence). V was cut by 0 bases and J by 0 bases, with 6 bases left in between. The DNA for the CDR3 is TGTGCCAGCAGTTTATCCCTCACCTCTGGAAACACCATATATTTT. It encodes CASSLSLTSGNTIYF.

The chain recombines TRBV4-1 with TRBJ1-4; 7 nucleotides line up with TRBD1. This CDR3 comprises 15 residues. Losses at the gene ends were 1 base for V and 7 bases for J; bases not matched to a gene: 6. Per germline, CDR1 MGHRA and CDR2 YSYEKL. The CDR3 is CASSQAGTATEKLFF. For the CDR3, the DNA is TGCGCCAGCAGCCAAGCGGGGACAGCAACTGAAAAACTGTTTTTT.

The rearrangement uses TRBV7-2 and TRBJ1-2; the D gene is possibly TRBD1 (5 bases). The V gene's germline CDR1 is SGHTA and CDR2 FQGNSA. The CDR3 runs to 13 residues. The germline V and J ends were trimmed by 0 bases and 11 bases, with 13 bases remaining between them. This CDR3 is CASSLARDVGYTF. The CDR3 DNA follows: TGTGCCAGCAGCTTAGCGCGGGACGTGGGGTACACCTTC. Supplemented by reference TRBV7-2 and TRBJ1-2, the full variable domain reads GAGVSQSPSNKVTEKGKDVELRCDPISGHTALYWYRQSLGQGLEFLIYFQGNSAPDKSGLPSDRFSAERTGGSVSTLTIQRTQQEDSAVYLCASSLARDVGYTFGSGTRLTVV.

Note on this clone: Other DNA sequences from this sample encode an identical CDR3 as well. The genes are TRBV5-1 and TRBJ1-6, with TRBD1 matching 8 bases. Germline V lookup: CDR1 SGHRS, CDR2 YFSETQ. This CDR3 is built from 14 residues. V lost 0 bases, J lost 7 bases, and 0 bases stayed unmatched. The CDR3 nucleotides are TGCGCCAGCAGCTTGGACAGGGGGAATTCACCCCTCCACTTT. As protein: CASSLDRGNSPLHF.

The V and J genes are TRBV6-4 and TRBJ2-3, with 7 positions matching TRBD1. The CDR3 runs 14 residues. V dropped 4 bases and J dropped 3; count of bases not matched to a gene: 4. CDR1 MRHNA and CDR2 SNTAGT come from the germline V gene. The CDR3 sequence: CASSGGQSTDTQYF. Here the CDR3 DNA reads TGTGCCAGCAGTGGGGGACAGTCAACAGATACGCAGTATTTT.

The J gene is TRBJ2-1, the V gene TRBV28; 9 bases fit TRBD1. The CDR3 is 15 residues long. V dropped 6 bases and J dropped 4; count of bases not matched to a gene: 7. The V gene's germline CDR1 is MDHEN and CDR2 SYDVKM. The CDR3 loop reads CASSQNRGQYNEQFF. Here the CDR3 DNA reads TGTGCCAGCAGCCAAAACAGGGGGCAATACAATGAGCAGTTCTTC.

CDR3 region: CAWSFGGDLAKNIQYF. Here the CDR3 DNA reads TGTGCCTGGAGTTTCGGCGGGGACCTAGCCAAAAACATTCAGTACTTC. V gene TRBV30 combines with J gene TRBJ2-4, with D perhaps TRBD2 (6 bases). The germline CDR1 and CDR2 sequences are GTSNPN and SVGIG (reference sequence). V dropped 2 bases and J dropped 0 bases, with 14 bases sitting between them. This CDR3 contains 16 residues.

V is TRBV15 and J is TRBJ1-2; TRBD1 matches 7 bases. V dropped 0 bases and J dropped 8; count of bases not matched to a gene: 12. CDR1 and CDR2 (germline): LNHNV, YYDKDF (reference sequence). The CDR3 is made up of 16 amino acids. DNA of the CDR3: TGTGCCACCAGCAGAGATTCCTTGGACAGGAAAGGAGGCTACACCTTC. Its translation is CATSRDSLDRKGGYTF.

The V and J genes are TRBV28 and TRBJ1-1; D gene unclear. V gave up 10 bases and J gave up 8 bases, with 20 bases separating them. The CDR3 loop spans 13 amino acids. The germline CDR1 and CDR2 sequences are MDHEN and SYDVKM. The CDR3 region is CATRFLNWVEAFF. CDR3 nucleotides: TGTGCCACCAGGTTCCTCAACTGGGTAGAAGCTTTCTTT.

The chain uses TRBV30 and TRBJ1-2, with 7 bases lining up with TRBD1. The germline gives CDR1 GTSNPN, CDR2 SVGIG (reference sequence). The CDR3 length is 14 residues. After removal of 5 bases from V and 1 base from J, the junction contained 7 bases not matched to a gene. The CDR3 DNA reads TGTGCCTGGGGGAGGGACAGCGATAACTATGGCTACACCTTC. This sequence encodes CAWGRDSDNYGYTF.

V gene TRBV5-4 combines with J gene TRBJ2-1; D is perhaps TRBD1 (6 bases). Germline V gene lookup returns CDR1 SGHNT and CDR2 YYREEE (reference sequence). This CDR3 region has 15 residues. V lost 6 bases, J lost 0 bases, and 13 bases lay in between. The CDR3 loop reads CASTSGGGSYNEQFF. DNA for the CDR3: TGTGCCAGCACCAGTGGGGGCGGCTCCTACAATGAGCAGTTCTTC.

The chain couples TRBV6-6 to TRBJ2-7; possibly TRBD2 for D (5 bases). Trimming removed 0 bases at V and 4 bases at J, with 7 bases between. The V gene's germline CDR1 is MNHNY and CDR2 SVGAGI (reference sequence). CDR3 length: 13 amino acids. The CDR3 protein is CASSYSREYEQYF. The CDR3 DNA follows: TGTGCCAGCAGTTACTCCCGGGAATACGAGCAGTACTTC.

CDR3 amino acids: CASGVEINEQFF. The CDR3 DNA sequence: TGTGCCAGCGGGGTGGAGATTAATGAGCAGTTCTTC. This rearrangement joins TRBV2 to TRBJ2-1; D not certain. The germline V gene has CDR1 SNHLY and CDR2 FYNNEI. V was clipped by 8 bases and J by 7 bases, with 12 bases between them. The CDR3 runs to 12 residues.

This chain links TRBV11-2 with TRBJ2-6; no definite D call. Trimming removed 5 bases from V and 0 bases from J, with 5 bases in between. This CDR3 comprises 14 residues. Per the germline V gene, CDR1 is SGHAT and CDR2 is FQNNGV. The CDR3 sequence: CASSRSSGANVLTF. The CDR3 coding sequence is TGTGCCAGCAGCCGGAGCTCTGGGGCCAACGTCCTGACTTTC.

In its sample, this clone was seen once. The chain carries TRBV7-9 and TRBJ1-3; unclear D gene. V lost 3 bases and J 1 base, leaving 7 bases between the germline ends. Per the germline V gene, CDR1 is SEHNR and CDR2 is FQNEAQ (reference sequence). The CDR3 totals 14 residues. In nucleotides, the CDR3 is TGTGCCAGCAGCTTCGAGGCTTCTGGAAACACCATATATTTT. Its translation is CASSFEASGNTIYF.